A selection of T cell receptor beta chains follows, all from one sample in a study of blood T cell repertoires in COVID-19. Some clones are missing from TCRdb's copy, which holds only in-frame ones; the method was immunoSEQ multiplex PCR. This sample has roughly 330,000 clones; around 83% occur once, and the top ten carry 1.2%. Sequencing used peripheral blood. The receptors shown here come from a woman between 50 and 59 years old with acute or convalescent COVID-19. Each CDR3 is given with its conserved first and last residue. A D gene is named only where the DNA matches it firmly. Clone size is shown for a subset of rows, as once, few, many or a class of expanded clone.

size	J	D	V	CDR3	DNA
NA	TRBJ1-1	TRBD1	TRBV20-1	CSASAEGQGGSTEAFF	TGCAGTGCTAGTGCGGAAGGACAGGGTGGGAGCACTGAAGCTTTCTTT
NA	TRBJ2-5	TRBD1	TRBV18	CASSPGTEETQYF	TGTGCCAGCTCACCAGGGACAGAAGAGACCCAGTACTTC
NA	TRBJ2-5	NA	TRBV10-3	CAISERGLGETQYF	TGTGCCATCAGTGAGCGAGGGTTGGGAGAGACCCAGTACTTC
NA	TRBJ2-7	TRBD1	TRBV2	CATRDSGTYEQYF	TGTGCCACCCGGGACAGTGGCACCTACGAGCAGTACTTC
NA	TRBJ2-1	NA	TRBV4-2	CASSQDNSYNEQFF	TGTGCCAGCAGCCAAGATAACAGTTACAATGAGCAGTTCTTC
NA	TRBJ2-7	TRBD2	TRBV30	CAWSLLAGLEQYF	TGTGCCTGGAGCCTTCTAGCGGGACTCGAGCAGTACTTC
NA	TRBJ2-5	TRBD2	TRBV2	CASSVMGLAGRETQYF	TGTGCCAGCAGTGTAATGGGACTAGCGGGAAGAGAGACCCAGTACTTC
NA	TRBJ1-1	TRBD1	TRBV19	CASSIDPKGAAFF	TGTGCCAGTAGTATAGATCCAAAGGGGGCAGCTTTCTTT
NA	TRBJ1-1	NA	TRBV3-1/TRBV3-2	CASSQVNEAFF	TGTGCCAGCAGCCAAGTCAATGAAGCTTTCTTT
once	TRBJ1-1	NA	TRBV4-1	CASSQDRGRGTEAFF	TGCGCCAGCAGCCAAGACAGGGGCCGGGGAACTGAAGCTTTCTTT
NA	TRBJ2-2	NA	TRBV10-1	CAVQGPTNGELFF	TGCGCCGTACAGGGTCCCACAAACGGGGAGCTGTTTTTT
NA	TRBJ1-1	NA	TRBV7-9	CASSSQEGRTQAFF	TGTGCCAGCAGCTCTCAAGAGGGAAGGACGCAAGCTTTCTTT
NA	TRBJ2-1	TRBD2	TRBV5-4	CASSAGTSGGASYNEQFF	TGTGCCAGCAGCGCGGGGACTAGCGGGGGGGCTAGCTACAATGAGCAGTTCTTC
NA	TRBJ2-3	NA	TRBV7-9	CASSPGLNTDTQYF	TGTGCCAGCAGCCCCGGACTAAATACAGATACGCAGTATTTT
NA	TRBJ1-1	NA	TRBV30	CAGGAPREAFF	TGTGCCGGAGGGGCTCCGAGAGAAGCTTTCTTT
NA	TRBJ1-2	NA	TRBV7-2	CASSFGSTGYYGYTF	TGTGCCAGCAGCTTTGGTTCGACAGGCTACTATGGCTACACCTTC
NA	TRBJ1-5	NA	TRBV7-2	CASSSTVSNQPQHF	TGTGCCAGCAGCTCCACAGTTAGCAATCAGCCCCAGCATTTT
NA	TRBJ2-3	TRBD2	TRBV7-9	CASSPGGNTDTQYF	TGTGCCAGCAGCCCGGGGGGGAACACAGATACGCAGTATTTT
NA	TRBJ2-4	NA	TRBV11-1	CASSLEFTENIQYF	TGTGCCAGCAGCTTAGAGTTCACAGAAAACATTCAGTACTTC
NA	TRBJ2-1	TRBD1	TRBV7-9	CASSRRTGGIDEQFF	TGTGCCAGCAGCCGCAGGACAGGGGGTATTGATGAGCAGTTCTTC
NA	TRBJ2-5	NA	TRBV7-2	CASSLAGTPYQETQYF	TGTGCCAGCAGCTTGGCCGGGACACCGTACCAAGAGACCCAGTACTTC
NA	TRBJ2-5	TRBD1	TRBV29-1	CSVGGQGARRETQYF	TGCAGCGTGGGGGGACAGGGGGCCAGGAGGGAGACCCAGTACTTC
NA	TRBJ2-3	TRBD2	TRBV11-2	CASRLVAGAGTDTQYF	TGTGCCAGCAGATTAGTAGCGGGGGCTGGCACAGATACGCAGTATTTT
NA	TRBJ2-3	TRBD2	TRBV6-5	CASGLAGGTDTQYF	TGTGCCAGCGGGCTAGCGGGCGGCACAGATACGCAGTATTTT
NA	TRBJ2-3	NA	TRBV2	CASRGLLGGNTQYF	TGTGCCAGCAGAGGTTTACTAGGCGGGAATACGCAGTATTTT
NA	TRBJ2-7	TRBD2	TRBV5-1	CASSLEAGGTYEQYF	TGCGCCAGCAGCTTGGAAGCGGGGGGGACCTACGAGCAGTACTTC
NA	TRBJ1-1	NA	TRBV5-1	CASSPGGNTEAFF	TGCGCCAGCAGCCCGGGGGGGAACACTGAAGCTTTCTTT
NA	TRBJ2-3	NA	TRBV27	CASSNPREKGSTDTQYF	TGTGCCAGCAGTAATCCCAGGGAAAAGGGAAGCACAGATACGCAGTATTTT
NA	TRBJ2-3	TRBD2	TRBV25-1	CASSAAGAADTQYF	TGTGCCAGCAGTGCGGCGGGAGCAGCAGATACGCAGTATTTT
NA	TRBJ2-1	NA	TRBV24-1	CATSDSIELRSYNEQFF	TGTGCCACCAGTGATTCGATCGAACTCCGCTCCTACAATGAGCAGTTCTTC
few	TRBJ2-1	NA	TRBV21-1	CASSKCGTDFYNEQFF	TGTGCCAGCAGCAAATGCGGAACTGACTTCTACAATGAGCAGTTCTTC
NA	TRBJ2-7	TRBD1	TRBV5-8	CASSLSPDRDYEQYF	TGTGCCAGCAGCTTGTCGCCGGACAGGGACTACGAGCAGTACTTC
NA	TRBJ2-3	TRBD1	TRBV5-5	CASSWETGSTDTQYF	TGTGCCAGCAGCTGGGAGACAGGGAGCACAGATACGCAGTATTTT
NA	TRBJ1-2	TRBD1	TRBV2	CASRAGQGDNYGYTF	TGTGCCAGCAGGGCGGGACAGGGGGACAACTATGGCTACACCTTC
NA	TRBJ2-3	NA	TRBV3-1/TRBV3-2	CASSHGGQTRDTQYF	TGTGCCAGCAGCCACGGGGGACAGACCAGGGATACGCAGTATTTT
NA	TRBJ2-7	TRBD1	TRBV3-1/TRBV3-2	CASSRRTGTSYEQYF	TGTGCCAGCAGCCGGAGGACAGGGACTTCCTACGAGCAGTACTTC
NA	TRBJ1-3	TRBD1	TRBV7-2	CASRDRTGGIVNTIYF	TGTGCCAGCAGAGATCGGACAGGGGGCATCGTAAACACCATATATTTT
NA	TRBJ1-3	TRBD1	TRBV7-2	CASSPETGGRNTIYF	TGTGCCAGCAGCCCGGAGACAGGGGGCAGAAACACCATATATTTT
NA	TRBJ2-1	TRBD2	TRBV5-1	CASIQTSGTGEQFF	TGCGCCAGCATCCAGACTAGCGGGACAGGTGAGCAGTTCTTC
NA	TRBJ1-2	TRBD1	TRBV6-5	CASSYEWTGRDGYTF	TGTGCCAGCAGTTACGAGTGGACAGGGAGAGATGGCTACACCTTC
NA	TRBJ1-5	NA	TRBV29-1	CSVREGRGNQPQHF	TGCAGCGTTCGCGAGGGGAGGGGGAATCAGCCCCAGCATTTT
NA	TRBJ2-7	TRBD1	TRBV5-4	CASSLRTGGGYEQYF	TGTGCCAGCAGCCTCAGGACAGGGGGAGGATACGAGCAGTACTTC
NA	TRBJ2-5	TRBD1	TRBV12-5	CASGEDRGGETQYF	TGTGCTAGTGGTGAGGACAGGGGAGGAGAGACCCAGTACTTC
NA	TRBJ2-1	TRBD1	TRBV5-1	CASSPAVGTGSVNEQFF	TGCGCCAGCAGCCCGGCCGTAGGGACAGGGTCGGTAAATGAGCAGTTCTTC
NA	TRBJ2-7	TRBD1	TRBV7-2	CASSQDRSSYEQYF	TGTGCCAGCAGCCAGGACAGGTCCTCCTACGAGCAGTACTTC
NA	TRBJ2-6	NA	TRBV5-4	CASSLRISSSGANVLTF	TGTGCCAGCAGCTTGAGGATATCTAGCTCTGGGGCCAACGTCCTGACTTTC
NA	TRBJ2-5	NA	TRBV14	CASSPDLRETQYF	TGTGCCAGCAGCCCGGACTTGCGAGAGACCCAGTACTTC
NA	TRBJ2-5	NA	TRBV3-1/TRBV3-2	CASSQEETQYF	TGTGCCAGCAGCCAGGAGGAGACCCAGTACTTC
NA	TRBJ2-3	NA	TRBV3-1/TRBV3-2	CASSQDPGGGRDTQYF	TGTGCCAGCAGCCAAGATCCAGGAGGGGGCAGGGATACGCAGTATTTT
few	TRBJ1-2	NA	TRBV5-1	CASSLVLGSDYGYTF	TGCGCCAGCAGCTTGGTCCTGGGGAGCGACTATGGCTACACCTTC
NA	TRBJ1-1	TRBD1	TRBV10-3	CAISWDRHEAFF	TGTGCCATCAGTTGGGACAGACATGAAGCTTTCTTT
NA	TRBJ1-2	TRBD1	TRBV28	CASGTGQPWPGAF	TGTGCCAGCGGGACGGGACAGCCGTGGCCGGGAGCCTTC
NA	TRBJ2-5	NA	TRBV3-1/TRBV3-2	CASSQANRRQETQYF	TGTGCCAGCAGCCAGGCCAACAGGCGCCAAGAGACCCAGTACTTC
NA	TRBJ1-2	TRBD1	TRBV19	CASSTPRTGPKYGYTF	TGTGCCAGTAGTACCCCCCGGACAGGGCCTAAATATGGCTACACCTTC
NA	TRBJ1-1	NA	TRBV7-2	CASSLGAGRAEAFF	TGTGCCAGCAGCTTAGGGGCGGGACGCGCTGAAGCTTTCTTT
NA	TRBJ2-5	NA	TRBV4-2	CASSQAAGKETQYF	TGTGCCAGCAGCCAAGCGGCGGGGAAGGAGACCCAGTACTTC
NA	TRBJ2-6	NA	TRBV10-1	CASSAPGLANVLTF	TGCGCCAGCAGTGCCCCGGGTCTCGCCAACGTCCTGACTTTC
NA	TRBJ2-5	TRBD2	TRBV24-1	CATSDSSWGSGGGETQYF	TGTGCCACCAGTGATTCCTCCTGGGGTAGCGGGGGTGGGGAGACCCAGTACTTC
NA	TRBJ1-1	NA	TRBV5-1	CASSLDQGQGAFF	TGCGCCAGCAGCTTGGATCAGGGGCAAGGAGCTTTCTTT